These 19 T cell receptor beta chains were all obtained from the same sample, sequenced in a study of spatial heterogeneity in lung cancer. The time point is: sample taken at primary tumor resection. Without sorting, whole RNA was sequenced from tumor, nontumor lung or frozen PBMC. From the 5' RACE reads, TCRdb called clonotypes with MiXCR, one entry per CDR3 protein. The repertoire holds some 45,000 distinct CDR3 sequences, with 12% as singletons. Specimen: PBMCs, collected at surgery. The receptors were sampled from a female donor with early-stage non-small cell lung cancer.

The J gene is TRBJ2-2, the V gene TRBV29-1; TRBD2 matches at 7 bases. Trimming took 6 bases from V and 1 from J; bases not matched to a gene: 11. Germline V gene sequence: CDR1 SQVTM, CDR2 ANQGSEA. The CDR3 is 16 amino acids. The CDR3 DNA follows: TGCAGCGTGATGGGGAGGGGCACCTTGAACACCGGGGAGCTGTTTTTT. Amino acid sequence: CSVMGRGTLNTGELFF.

The chain recombines TRBV20-1 with TRBJ1-1; tentatively, D is TRBD1 (6 bases). Germline-derived CDR1 and CDR2 are DFQATT and SNEGSKA (reference sequence). The CDR3 extends over 14 amino acids. The V and J ends lost 3 bases and 0 bases respectively, with 11 bases between them. Here the CDR3 reads CSASVQGLNTEAFF. The CDR3 DNA reads TGCAGTGCTAGTGTTCAGGGGCTGAACACTGAAGCTTTCTTT.

CDR3 amino acids: CSAGRGGSTDTQYF. The DNA for the CDR3 is TGCAGTGCCGGACGGGGGGGAAGCACAGATACGCAGTATTTT. The chain joins TRBV20-1 to TRBJ2-3; 8 positions agree with TRBD2. The J segment lost 0 bases and the V segment lost 6 bases, leaving 5 bases of the junction unmatched. CDR3 size: 14 residues. Germline V lookup: CDR1 DFQATT, CDR2 SNEGSKA (reference sequence).

This clonotype was found many times. The rearrangement joins TRBV7-3 to TRBJ1-4; D is possibly TRBD1 (5 bases). Germline CDR1 and CDR2: SGHTA and FQGTGA. Trimming took off 5 bases at V and 6 bases at J, with 10 bases between the two ends. This CDR3 spans 13 amino acids. The CDR3 DNA reads TGTGCCAGCAGCCGCGGGGCAGATGAAAAACTGTTTTTT. This sequence encodes CASSRGADEKLFF.

This clonotype was seen many times. The V gene is TRBV12-3 or TRBV12-4, the J gene TRBJ2-3; 7 bases agree with TRBD2. Unmatched junction bases numbered 11, after V lost 7 bases and J lost 4 bases. The CDR3 sequence is 15 residues long. The CDR3 nucleotides are TGTGCCAGCATCCCTGGGGAGGGTCCGGCAGATACGCAGTATTTT. This encodes CASIPGEGPADTQYF.

The rearrangement joins TRBV12-3 or TRBV12-4 to TRBJ2-3; D perhaps matches TRBD1 (6 bases). The CDR3 consists of 14 residues. The germline V and J ends were trimmed by 5 bases and 6 bases, with 15 bases remaining between them. The CDR3 coding sequence is TGTGCCAGCAGTCCCTGGGACAAGCCGGATACGCAGTATTTT. Translation: CASSPWDKPDTQYF.

This clonotype was counted a few times. The chain has TRBV9 and TRBJ2-3, with 8 bases lining up with TRBD2. Germline-derived CDR1 and CDR2 are SGDLS and YYNGEE. CDR3 length equals 15 residues. Germline trimming cut 3 bases from V and 2 bases from J; bases unmatched to any gene: 5. This chain's CDR3 is CASSASGQITDTQYF. As DNA, the CDR3 is TGTGCCAGCAGCGCTAGCGGGCAGATCACAGATACGCAGTATTTT.

This clonotype has at least ten counts. The chain is built from TRBV10-3 and TRBJ1-1; D call uncertain. Germline CDR1 reads ENHRY; CDR2 reads SYGVKD. Trimming stripped 7 bases from V and 4 bases from J, with 13 bases between. The length of the CDR3 is 13 residues. CDR3 bases: TGTGCCATCAAGGGAAGAGTGGGCACTGAAGCTTTCTTT. Its protein product is CAIKGRVGTEAFF.

V is TRBV7-2 and J is TRBJ2-1, with 12 bases that match TRBD2. This CDR3 contains 20 residues. Germline lookup yields CDR1 SGHTA and CDR2 FQGNSA. Trimming removed 5 bases from V and 1 base from J; junction bases left unmatched: 15. CDR3 sequence reads: CASSPALLAGGFVSYNEQFF. The CDR3 DNA reads TGTGCCAGCAGCCCAGCTTTACTAGCGGGGGGCTTTGTATCCTACAATGAGCAGTTCTTC.

This clonotype was seen many times. The V call is TRBV7-9, the J call TRBJ1-1; TRBD1 aligns across 8 bases. V gave up 5 bases and J gave up 4 bases; unmatched junction bases: 9. CDR3 size: 15 residues. CDR1 and CDR2 from the germline V gene are SEHNR and FQNEAQ (reference sequence). The CDR3 DNA reads TGTGCCAGCAGCGAAATAACCGGGACAGGCACTGAAGCTTTCTTT. Protein sequence: CASSEITGTGTEAFF. Based on the CDR3 plus reference TRBV7-9 and TRBJ1-1, the full variable domain is DTGVSQNPRHKITKRGQNVTFRCDPISEHNRLYWYRQTLGQGPEFLTYFQNEAQLEKSRLLSDRFSAERPKGSFSTLEIQRTEQGDSAMYLCASSEITGTGTEAFFGQGTRLTVV.

This clonotype was observed many times. This rearrangement joins TRBV4-3 to TRBJ2-1, with 8 bases lining up with TRBD1. Trimming at V came to 1 base and at J to 2 bases, leaving 4 bases not matched to a gene. The CDR3 is 16 residues long. Germline-derived CDR1 and CDR2 are LGHNA and YSLEER. The CDR3 DNA sequence: TGCGCCAGCAGCCAAGCAGGGGGCGGGCCCTACAATGAGCAGTTCTTC. This translates into CASSQAGGGPYNEQFF.

A few counts support this clonotype. This chain connects TRBV7-8 to TRBJ2-6, with D unclear. This CDR3 is 15 amino acids long. CDR1 and CDR2 from the germline V gene are SGHVS and FQNEAQ. V dropped 3 bases and J dropped 13 bases, with 19 bases sitting between them. In DNA form, the CDR3 reads TGTGCCAGCAGCTTCGACCGGACGGGTCCAACAGTCCTGACTTTC. The encoded protein is CASSFDRTGPTVLTF.

This chain joins TRBV6-5 and TRBJ2-7; 9 bases agree with TRBD1. The V gene's germline CDR1 is MNHEY and CDR2 SVGAGI. Trimming at V came to 6 bases and at J to 3 bases, leaving 6 bases not matched to a gene. The CDR3 is made up of 14 amino acids. This chain's CDR3 is CASSRDREVYEQYF. The CDR3 DNA is TGTGCCAGCAGCCGGGACAGGGAGGTCTACGAGCAGTACTTC.

The rearrangement uses TRBV11-2 and TRBJ2-7, with 9 bases fitting TRBD1. With 1 base clipped from V and 5 bases from J, the junction kept 3 bases outside the gene matches. This CDR3 contains 14 residues. Germline assignment: CDR1 SGHAT and CDR2 FQNNGV. The CDR3 region is CASSLAQGAHEQYF. CDR3 nucleotides: TGTGCCAGCAGCTTAGCACAGGGGGCACACGAGCAGTACTTC.

This clonotype was observed many times. This chain connects TRBV29-1 to TRBJ2-7; 8 bases map to TRBD1. The V gene's germline CDR1 is SQVTM and CDR2 ANQGSEA. Losses at the gene ends were 2 bases for V and 6 bases for J; bases not matched to a gene: 6. This CDR3 is built from 13 residues. CDR3 region: CSVEKDRETEQYF. CDR3 DNA: TGCAGCGTTGAAAAGGACAGGGAAACCGAGCAGTACTTC.

The sample holds many counts of this clonotype. The gene calls are TRBV6-6 and TRBJ1-1, with D unresolved. This CDR3 region has 10 residues. With 8 bases removed from V and 1 base from J, the gap between germline ends came to 2 bases. CDR1 is MNHNY, CDR2 SVGAGI, per germline (reference sequence). The CDR3 nucleotides read TGTGCCAGCTGGAACACTGAAGCTTTCTTT. This sequence encodes CASWNTEAFF.

The sample holds many counts of this clonotype. The DNA for the CDR3 is TGTGCCAGCAGTTACCCGGACAGCCAATTCATGAACACTGAAGCTTTCTTT. It translates to CASSYPDSQFMNTEAFF. V gene TRBV6-6 combines with J gene TRBJ1-1; TRBD1 is a possible D gene (6 bases). Germline CDR1 MNHNY, CDR2 SVGAGI (reference sequence). CDR3 size: 17 residues. V dropped 2 bases and J dropped 0 bases, with 16 bases sitting between them.

This clonotype occurred a few times. The rearrangement uses TRBV19 and TRBJ2-2; 8 bases line up with TRBD2. This CDR3 spans 14 amino acids. Germline V gene sequence: CDR1 LNHDA, CDR2 SQIVND (reference sequence). V shed 10 bases, J shed 4 bases, and the junction held 8 bases outside the gene matches. CDR3: CATVGTRSTGELFF. DNA for the CDR3: TGTGCCACCGTAGGGACTAGGAGCACCGGGGAGCTGTTTTTT.

The chain couples TRBV29-1 to TRBJ2-5; D may match TRBD1 or TRBD2 (5 bases each). There are 14 residues in the CDR3. The V gene's germline CDR1 is SQVTM and CDR2 ANQGSEA. V was cut by 1 base and J by 5 bases, with 14 bases left in between. The CDR3 DNA is TGCAGCGTTGAAGTCGGGGCTTCACGGGAGACCCAGTACTTC. Amino acid sequence: CSVEVGASRETQYF.